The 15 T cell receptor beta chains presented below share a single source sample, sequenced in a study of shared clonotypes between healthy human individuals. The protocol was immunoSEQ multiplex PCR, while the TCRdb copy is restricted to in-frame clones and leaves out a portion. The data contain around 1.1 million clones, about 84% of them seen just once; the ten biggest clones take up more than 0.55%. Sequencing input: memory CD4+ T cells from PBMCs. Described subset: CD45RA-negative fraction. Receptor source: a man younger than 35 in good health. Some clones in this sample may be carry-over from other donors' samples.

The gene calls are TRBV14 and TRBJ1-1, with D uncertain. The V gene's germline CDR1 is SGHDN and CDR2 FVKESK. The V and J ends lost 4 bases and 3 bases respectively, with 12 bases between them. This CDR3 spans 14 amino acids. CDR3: CASSRREWDTEAFF. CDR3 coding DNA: TGTGCCAGCAGCCGAAGGGAATGGGACACTGAAGCTTTCTTT.

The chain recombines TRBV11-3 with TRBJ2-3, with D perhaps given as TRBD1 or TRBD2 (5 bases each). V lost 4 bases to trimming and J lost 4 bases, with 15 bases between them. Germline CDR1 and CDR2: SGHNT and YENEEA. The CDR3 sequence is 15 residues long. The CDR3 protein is CASSSRDPGADTQYF. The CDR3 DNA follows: TGTGCCAGCAGCTCCCGGGACCCCGGGGCAGATACGCAGTATTTT.

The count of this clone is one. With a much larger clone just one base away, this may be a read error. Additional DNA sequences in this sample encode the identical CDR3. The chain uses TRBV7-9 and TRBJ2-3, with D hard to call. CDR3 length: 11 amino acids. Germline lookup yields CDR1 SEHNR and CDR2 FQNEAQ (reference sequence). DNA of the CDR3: TGTGCCAGCAGCTTCACAGACACGCAGTATTTT. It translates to CASSFTDTQYF.

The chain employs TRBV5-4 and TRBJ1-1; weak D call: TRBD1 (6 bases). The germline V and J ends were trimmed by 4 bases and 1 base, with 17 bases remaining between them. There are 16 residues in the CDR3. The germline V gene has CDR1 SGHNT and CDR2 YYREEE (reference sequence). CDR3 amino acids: CASSGGAWARNTEAFF. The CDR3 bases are TGTGCCAGCAGCGGGGGGGCTTGGGCGAGGAACACTGAAGCTTTCTTT.

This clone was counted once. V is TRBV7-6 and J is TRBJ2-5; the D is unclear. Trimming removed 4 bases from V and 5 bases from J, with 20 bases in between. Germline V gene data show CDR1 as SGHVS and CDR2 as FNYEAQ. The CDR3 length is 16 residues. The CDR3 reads CASSSKARLAEETQYF. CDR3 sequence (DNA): TGTGCCAGCAGCTCTAAGGCTCGCCTTGCAGAGGAGACCCAGTACTTC.

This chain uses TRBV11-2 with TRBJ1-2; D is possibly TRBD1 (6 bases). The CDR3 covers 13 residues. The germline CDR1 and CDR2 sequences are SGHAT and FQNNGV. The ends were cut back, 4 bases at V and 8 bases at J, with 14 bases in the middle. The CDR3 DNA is TGTGCCAGCAGCTCATCAGGGGTGGGCGGCTACACCTTC. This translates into CASSSSGVGGYTF.

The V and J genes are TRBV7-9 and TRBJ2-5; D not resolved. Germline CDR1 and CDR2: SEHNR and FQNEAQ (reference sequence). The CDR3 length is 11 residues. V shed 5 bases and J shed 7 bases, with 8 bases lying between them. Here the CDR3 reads CASSPVRTQYF. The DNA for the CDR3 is TGTGCCAGCAGCCCGGTCCGGACCCAGTACTTC.

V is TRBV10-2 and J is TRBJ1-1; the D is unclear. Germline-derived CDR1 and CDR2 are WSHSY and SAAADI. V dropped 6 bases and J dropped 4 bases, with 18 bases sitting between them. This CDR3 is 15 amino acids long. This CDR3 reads CASRKTNGIGTEAFF. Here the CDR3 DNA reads TGCGCCAGCAGGAAAACGAATGGGATCGGCACTGAAGCTTTCTTT.

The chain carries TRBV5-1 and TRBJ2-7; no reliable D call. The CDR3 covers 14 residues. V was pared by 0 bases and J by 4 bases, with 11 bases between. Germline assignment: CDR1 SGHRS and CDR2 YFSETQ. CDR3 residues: CASSLALLNYEQYF. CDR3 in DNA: TGCGCCAGCAGCTTGGCCCTACTGAATTACGAGCAGTACTTC.

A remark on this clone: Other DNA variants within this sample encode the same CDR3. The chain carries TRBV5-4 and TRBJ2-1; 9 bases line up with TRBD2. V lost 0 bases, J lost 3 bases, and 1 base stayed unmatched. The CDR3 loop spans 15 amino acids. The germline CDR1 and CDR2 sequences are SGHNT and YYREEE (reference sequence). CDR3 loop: CASSLGLAVYNEQFF. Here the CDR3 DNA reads TGTGCCAGCAGCTTGGGACTAGCGGTCTACAATGAGCAGTTCTTC.

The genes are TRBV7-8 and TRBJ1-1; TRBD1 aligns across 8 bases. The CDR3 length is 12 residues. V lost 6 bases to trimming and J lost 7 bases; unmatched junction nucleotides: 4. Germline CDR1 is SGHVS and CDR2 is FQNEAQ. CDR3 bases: TGTGCCAGCAGTTGGACAGGGCGTGAAGCTTTCTTT. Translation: CASSWTGREAFF.

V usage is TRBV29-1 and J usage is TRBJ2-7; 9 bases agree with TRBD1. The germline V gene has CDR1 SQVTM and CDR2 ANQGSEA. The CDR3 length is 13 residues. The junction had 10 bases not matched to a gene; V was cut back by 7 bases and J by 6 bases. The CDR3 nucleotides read TGCAGCGCTGGAGGGACAGGGATTTCCGAGCAGTACTTC. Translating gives CSAGGTGISEQYF.

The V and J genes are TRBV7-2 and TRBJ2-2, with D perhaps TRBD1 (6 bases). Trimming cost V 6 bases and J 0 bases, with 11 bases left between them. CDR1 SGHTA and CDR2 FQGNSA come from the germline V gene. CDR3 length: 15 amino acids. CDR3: CASRKQGANTGELFF. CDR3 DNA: TGTGCCAGCAGGAAACAGGGCGCGAACACCGGGGAGCTGTTTTTT.

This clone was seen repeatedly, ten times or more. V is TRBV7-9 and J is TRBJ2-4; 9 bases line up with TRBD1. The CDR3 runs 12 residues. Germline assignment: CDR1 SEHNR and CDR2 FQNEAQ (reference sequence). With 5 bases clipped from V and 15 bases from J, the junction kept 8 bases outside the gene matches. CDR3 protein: CASSKTAGQGYF. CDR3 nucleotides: TGTGCCAGCAGCAAAACTGCGGGACAGGGGTACTTC. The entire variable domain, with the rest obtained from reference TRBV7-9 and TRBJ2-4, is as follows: DTGVSQNPRHKITKRGQNVTFRCDPISEHNRLYWYRQTLGQGPEFLTYFQNEAQLEKSRLLSDRFSAERPKGSFSTLEIQRTEQGDSAMYLCASSKTAGQGYFGAGTRLSVL.

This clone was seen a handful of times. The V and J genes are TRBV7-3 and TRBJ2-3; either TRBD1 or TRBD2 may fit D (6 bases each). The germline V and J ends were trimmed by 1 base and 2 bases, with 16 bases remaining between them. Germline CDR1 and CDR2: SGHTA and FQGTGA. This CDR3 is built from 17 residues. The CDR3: CASSLNRWRGDTDTQYF. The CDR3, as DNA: TGTGCCAGCAGCTTAAACCGATGGAGGGGGGACACAGATACGCAGTATTTT.